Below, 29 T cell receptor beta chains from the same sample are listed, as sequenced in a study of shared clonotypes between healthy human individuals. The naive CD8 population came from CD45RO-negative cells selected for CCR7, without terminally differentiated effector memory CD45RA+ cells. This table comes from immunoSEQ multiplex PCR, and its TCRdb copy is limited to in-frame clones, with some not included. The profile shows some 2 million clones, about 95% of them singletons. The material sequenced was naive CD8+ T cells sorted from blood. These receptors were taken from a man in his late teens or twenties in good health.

CDR3 amino acids: CASSSGLAGVDGTDTQYF. The CDR3 DNA reads TGTGCCAGCAGCTCGGGACTAGCGGGAGTTGATGGCACAGATACGCAGTATTTT. The chain carries TRBV11-2 and TRBJ2-3; 14 nucleotides align to TRBD2. This CDR3 is 18 amino acids long. Trimming removed 4 bases from V and 1 base from J; junction bases left unmatched: 7. Per germline, CDR1 SGHAT and CDR2 FQNNGV.

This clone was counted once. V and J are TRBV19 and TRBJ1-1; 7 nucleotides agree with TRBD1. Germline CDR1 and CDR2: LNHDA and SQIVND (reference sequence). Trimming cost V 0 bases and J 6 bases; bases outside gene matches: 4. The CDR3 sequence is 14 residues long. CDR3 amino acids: CASSIERTGPEAFF. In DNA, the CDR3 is TGTGCCAGTAGTATAGAACGGACAGGACCTGAAGCTTTCTTT.

In nucleotides, the CDR3 is TGTGCCAGAAGCTTCTTGGAGGCCGCAACTAATGAAAAACTGTTTTTT. Translation: CARSFLEAATNEKLFF. The chain joins TRBV5-3 to TRBJ1-4; no clear D. TRBV5-3 is known as an ORF, though its function is uncertain. The V and J ends lost 2 bases and 0 bases respectively, with 11 bases between them. CDR3 size: 16 residues.

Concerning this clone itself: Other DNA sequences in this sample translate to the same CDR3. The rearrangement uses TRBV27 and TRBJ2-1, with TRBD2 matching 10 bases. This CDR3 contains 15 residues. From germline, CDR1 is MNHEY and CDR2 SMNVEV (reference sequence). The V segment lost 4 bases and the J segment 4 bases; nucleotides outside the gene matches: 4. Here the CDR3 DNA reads TGTGCCAGCAGTTCACTAGCGGGAACATACAATGAGCAGTTCTTC. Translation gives CASSSLAGTYNEQFF.

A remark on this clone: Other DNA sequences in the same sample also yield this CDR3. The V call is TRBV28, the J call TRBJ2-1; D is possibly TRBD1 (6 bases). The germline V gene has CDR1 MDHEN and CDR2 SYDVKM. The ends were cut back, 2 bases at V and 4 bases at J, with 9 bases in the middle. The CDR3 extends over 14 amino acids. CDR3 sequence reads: CASSLGGGYNEQFF. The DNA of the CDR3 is TGTGCCAGCAGTTTAGGGGGCGGGTACAATGAGCAGTTCTTC.

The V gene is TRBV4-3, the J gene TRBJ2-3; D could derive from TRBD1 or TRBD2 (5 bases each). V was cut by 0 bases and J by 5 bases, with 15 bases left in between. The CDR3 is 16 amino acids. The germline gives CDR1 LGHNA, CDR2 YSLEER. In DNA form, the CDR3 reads TGCGCCAGCAGCCAAGATCGGGAAGGGGAAGTAGATACGCAGTATTTT. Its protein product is CASSQDREGEVDTQYF.

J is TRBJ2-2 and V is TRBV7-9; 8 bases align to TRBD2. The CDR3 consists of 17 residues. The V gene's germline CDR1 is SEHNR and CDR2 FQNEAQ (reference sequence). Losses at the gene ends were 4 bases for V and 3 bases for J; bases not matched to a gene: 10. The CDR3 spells CASSSNAVAGHTGELFF. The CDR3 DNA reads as TGTGCCAGCAGCTCCAATGCTGTAGCGGGGCACACCGGGGAGCTGTTTTTT.

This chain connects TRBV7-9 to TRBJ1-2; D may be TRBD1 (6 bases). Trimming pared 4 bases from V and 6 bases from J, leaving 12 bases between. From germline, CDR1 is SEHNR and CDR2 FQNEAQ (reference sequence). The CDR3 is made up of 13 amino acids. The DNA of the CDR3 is TGTGCCAGCAGCTACGGGGGGGCGGATGGCTACACCTTC. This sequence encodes CASSYGGADGYTF.

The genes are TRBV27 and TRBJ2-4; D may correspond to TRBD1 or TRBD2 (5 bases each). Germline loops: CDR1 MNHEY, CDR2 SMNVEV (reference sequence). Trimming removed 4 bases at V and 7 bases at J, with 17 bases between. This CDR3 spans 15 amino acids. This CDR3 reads CASSSNGALGNIQYF. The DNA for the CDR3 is TGTGCCAGCAGTTCTAACGGGGCCTTGGGGAACATTCAGTACTTC.

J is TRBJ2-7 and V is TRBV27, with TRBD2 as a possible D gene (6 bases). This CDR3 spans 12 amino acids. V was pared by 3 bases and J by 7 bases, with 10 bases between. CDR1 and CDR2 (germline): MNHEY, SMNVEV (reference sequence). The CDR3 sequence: CASSFWGREQYF. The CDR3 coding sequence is TGTGCCAGCAGTTTCTGGGGGAGGGAGCAGTACTTC.

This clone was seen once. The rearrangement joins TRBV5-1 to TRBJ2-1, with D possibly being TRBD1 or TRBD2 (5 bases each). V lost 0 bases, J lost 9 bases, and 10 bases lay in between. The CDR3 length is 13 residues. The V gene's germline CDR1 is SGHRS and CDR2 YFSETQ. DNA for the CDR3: TGCGCCAGCAGCTTGGATTGGGGGTTTGAGCAGTTCTTC. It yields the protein CASSLDWGFEQFF.

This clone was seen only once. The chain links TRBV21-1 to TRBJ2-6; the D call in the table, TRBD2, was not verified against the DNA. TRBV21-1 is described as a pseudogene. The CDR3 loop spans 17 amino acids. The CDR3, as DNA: TGTGCCAGCACGGGCCTAGCGGGAGGATGCGGGGCCAACGTCCTGACTTTC. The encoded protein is CASTGLAGGCGANVLTF.

Here the CDR3 DNA reads TGTGCCAGCAGTGGGGGCCCCACGGTGGTGGCTGAAGCTTTCTTT. Translating it yields CASSGGPTVVAEAFF. This chain joins TRBV28 and TRBJ1-1, with D tentatively TRBD1 (6 bases). Germline CDR1 is MDHEN and CDR2 is SYDVKM. The V and J ends lost 5 bases and 6 bases respectively, with 19 bases between them. The length of the CDR3 is 15 residues.

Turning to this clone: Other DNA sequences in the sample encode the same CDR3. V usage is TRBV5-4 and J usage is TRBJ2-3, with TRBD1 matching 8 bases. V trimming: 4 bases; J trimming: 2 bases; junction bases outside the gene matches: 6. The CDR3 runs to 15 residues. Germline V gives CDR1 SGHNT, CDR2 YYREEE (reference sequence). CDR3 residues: CASSAPGQVTDTQYF. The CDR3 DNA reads TGTGCCAGCAGCGCCCCGGGACAGGTCACAGATACGCAGTATTTT. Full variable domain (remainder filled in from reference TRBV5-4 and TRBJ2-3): ETGVTQSPTHLIKTRGQQVTLRCSSQSGHNTVSWYQQALGQGPQFIFQYYREEENGRGNFPPRFSGLQFPNYSSELNVNALELDDSALYLCASSAPGQVTDTQYFGPGTRLTVL.

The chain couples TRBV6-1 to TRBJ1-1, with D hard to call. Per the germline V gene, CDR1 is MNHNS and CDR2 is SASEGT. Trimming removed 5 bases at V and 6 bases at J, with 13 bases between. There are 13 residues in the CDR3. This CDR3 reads CASSYQGLSEAFF. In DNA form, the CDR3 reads TGTGCCAGCAGTTATCAAGGGCTCTCTGAAGCTTTCTTT.

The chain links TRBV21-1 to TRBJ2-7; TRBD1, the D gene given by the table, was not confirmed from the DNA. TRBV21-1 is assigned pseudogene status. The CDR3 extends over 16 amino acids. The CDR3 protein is CASSKEHRGFPYEQYF. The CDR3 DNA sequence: TGTGCCAGCAGCAAAGAGCACAGGGGTTTTCCCTACGAGCAGTACTTC.

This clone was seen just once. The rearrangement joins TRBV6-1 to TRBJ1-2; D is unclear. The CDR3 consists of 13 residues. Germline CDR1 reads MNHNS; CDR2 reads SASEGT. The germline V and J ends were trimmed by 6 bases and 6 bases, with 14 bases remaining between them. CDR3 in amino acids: CASRRDPGDGYTF. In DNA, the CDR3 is TGTGCCAGCAGGAGAGATCCTGGCGATGGCTACACCTTC.

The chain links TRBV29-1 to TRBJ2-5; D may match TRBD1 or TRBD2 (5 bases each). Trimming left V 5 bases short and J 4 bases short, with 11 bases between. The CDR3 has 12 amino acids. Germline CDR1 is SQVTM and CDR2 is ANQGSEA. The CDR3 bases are TGCAGCGTTCCTGGGGCGGGAGAGACCCAGTACTTC. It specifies CSVPGAGETQYF.

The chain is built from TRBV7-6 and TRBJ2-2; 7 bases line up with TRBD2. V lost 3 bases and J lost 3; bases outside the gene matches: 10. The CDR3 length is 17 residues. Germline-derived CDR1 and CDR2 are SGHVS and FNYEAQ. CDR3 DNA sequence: TGTGCCAGCAGCTTCAGCTGGGGGGGGTCAGACACCGGGGAGCTGTTTTTT. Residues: CASSFSWGGSDTGELFF.

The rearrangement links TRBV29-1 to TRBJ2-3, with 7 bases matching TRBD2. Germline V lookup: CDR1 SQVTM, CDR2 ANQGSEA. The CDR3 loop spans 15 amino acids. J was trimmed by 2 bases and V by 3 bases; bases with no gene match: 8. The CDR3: CSVEGSGIFTDTQYF. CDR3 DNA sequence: TGCAGCGTTGAGGGCAGCGGGATTTTCACAGATACGCAGTATTTT.

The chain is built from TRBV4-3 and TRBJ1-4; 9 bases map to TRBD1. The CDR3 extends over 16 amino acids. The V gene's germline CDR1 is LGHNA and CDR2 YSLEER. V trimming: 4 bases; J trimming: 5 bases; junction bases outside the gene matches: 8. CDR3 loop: CASSRLLDRGNEKLFF. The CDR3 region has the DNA TGCGCCAGCAGCCGCCTCCTGGACAGGGGAAATGAAAAACTGTTTTTT.

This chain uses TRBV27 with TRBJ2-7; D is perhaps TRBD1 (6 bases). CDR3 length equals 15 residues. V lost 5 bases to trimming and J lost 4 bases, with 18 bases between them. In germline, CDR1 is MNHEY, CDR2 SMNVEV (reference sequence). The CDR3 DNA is TGTGCCAGCAGTACCCGGGACACTGGTTCGTACGAGCAGTACTTC. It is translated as CASSTRDTGSYEQYF.

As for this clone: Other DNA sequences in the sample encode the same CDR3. CDR3 protein: CASSEGSSYEQYF. DNA of the CDR3: TGTGCCAGCAGTGAGGGCAGTTCCTACGAGCAGTACTTC. The rearrangement joins TRBV6-1 to TRBJ2-7; unclear D gene. Germline CDR1 MNHNS, CDR2 SASEGT. V was clipped by 3 bases and J by 1 base, with 7 bases between them. This CDR3 spans 13 amino acids.

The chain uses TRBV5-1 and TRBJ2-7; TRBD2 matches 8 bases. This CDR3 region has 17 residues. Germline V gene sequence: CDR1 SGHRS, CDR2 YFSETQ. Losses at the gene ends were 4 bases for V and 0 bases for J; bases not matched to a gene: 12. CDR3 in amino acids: CASSPETSGGSSYEQYF. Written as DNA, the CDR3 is TGCGCCAGCAGCCCAGAAACTAGCGGTGGGAGCTCCTACGAGCAGTACTTC.

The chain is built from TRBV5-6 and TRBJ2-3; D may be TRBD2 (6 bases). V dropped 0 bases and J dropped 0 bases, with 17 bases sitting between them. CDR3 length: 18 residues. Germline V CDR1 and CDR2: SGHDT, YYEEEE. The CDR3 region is CASSLGLARRISTDTQYF. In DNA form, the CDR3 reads TGTGCCAGCAGCTTGGGGCTAGCGCGCAGAATTAGCACAGATACGCAGTATTTT.

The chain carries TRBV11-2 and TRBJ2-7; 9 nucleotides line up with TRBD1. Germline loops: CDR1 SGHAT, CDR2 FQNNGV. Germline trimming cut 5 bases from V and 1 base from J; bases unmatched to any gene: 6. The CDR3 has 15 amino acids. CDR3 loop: CASSMGQGVSYEQYF. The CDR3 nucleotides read TGTGCCAGCAGCATGGGACAGGGTGTATCCTACGAGCAGTACTTC.

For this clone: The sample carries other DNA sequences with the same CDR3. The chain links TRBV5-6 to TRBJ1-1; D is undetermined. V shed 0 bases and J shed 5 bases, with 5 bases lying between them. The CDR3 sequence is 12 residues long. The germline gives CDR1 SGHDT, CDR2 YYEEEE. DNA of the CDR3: TGTGCCAGCAGCTTGGGGCCGACTGAAGCTTTCTTT. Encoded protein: CASSLGPTEAFF. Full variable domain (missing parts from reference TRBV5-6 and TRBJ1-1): DAGVTQSPTHLIKTRGQQVTLRCSPKSGHDTVSWYQQALGQGPQFIFQYYEEEERQRGNFPDRFSGHQFPNYSSELNVNALLLGDSALYLCASSLGPTEAFFGQGTRLTVV.

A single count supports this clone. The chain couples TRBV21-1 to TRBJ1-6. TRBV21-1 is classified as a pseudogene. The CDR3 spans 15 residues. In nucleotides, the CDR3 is TGTGCCAGTGGGAGGTGTCGGTATCCGCACGGACCCCTCCACTTT. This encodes CASGRCRYPHGPLHF.

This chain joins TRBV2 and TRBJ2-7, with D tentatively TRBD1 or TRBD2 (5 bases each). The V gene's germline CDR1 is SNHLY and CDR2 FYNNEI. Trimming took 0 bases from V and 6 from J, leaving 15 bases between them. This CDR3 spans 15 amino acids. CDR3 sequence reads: CASSEAWDQAREQYF. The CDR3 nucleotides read TGTGCCAGCAGTGAAGCGTGGGACCAGGCCCGCGAGCAGTACTTC.